These 3 T cell receptor beta chains originate from one sample sequenced in a study of T cell responses to AZD1222 COVID-19 vaccine. Some clones are missing from TCRdb's copy, which holds only in-frame ones; the method was immunoSEQ multiplex PCR. The data contain 100,000 to 120,000 clones, less than 90% of them singletons. This material consisted of peripheral blood, taken on day 0 of AZD1222 vaccination. Every receptor here comes from an adult in good health.

The chain has TRBV20-1 and TRBJ1-3, with a tentative D call TRBD1 (5 bases). Per the germline V gene, CDR1 is DFQATT and CDR2 is SNEGSKA (reference sequence). V dropped 3 bases and J dropped 3 bases, with 15 bases sitting between them. This CDR3 has 15 amino acids. The DNA for the CDR3 is TGCAGTGCTAGTGAGGGGCCTTTAGTTGGAAACACCATATATTTT. Amino acids: CSASEGPLVGNTIYF.

V gene TRBV2 combines with J gene TRBJ1-4; D is perhaps TRBD1 (6 bases). V was shortened by 6 bases and J by 2 bases, with 13 bases between the two germline ends. From germline, CDR1 is SNHLY and CDR2 FYNNEI. The CDR3 has 15 residues. The CDR3 DNA reads TGTGCCAGCAGCCCCCGGGACATTACTAATGAAAAACTGTTTTTT. This encodes CASSPRDITNEKLFF.

The DNA of the CDR3 is TGTGCCAGCAGCTTAGTCGGGGGACCTTATAATGAAAAACTGTTTTTT. Translation: CASSLVGGPYNEKLFF. The V call is TRBV7-2, the J call TRBJ1-4; tentatively, D is TRBD1 (5 bases). This CDR3 is 16 amino acids long. The germline V gene has CDR1 SGHTA and CDR2 FQGNSA. The germline V and J ends were trimmed by 1 base and 4 bases, with 13 bases remaining between them.